The clone carrying this TCR beta chain was observed at least ten times. Its matching antigen is unknown. 5'RACE employing 10-nucleotide random UMIs yielded the cDNA. Via MiXCR, TCRdb re-called the 5' RACE reads, giving one row per CDR3 protein. The table shows 50,000 to 60,000 distinct CDR3 sequences, with about 15% occurring only once. The study built unsorted libraries from 2 million PBMCs kept at -80 C. This sample was included in a study of neurological immune-mediated disorders. Study-level points and caveats: Across subjects, no CDR3 amino acid sequence appeared in expanded clones of more than one subject, a finding that suggested private repertoires in all groups. The most TCR clonal expansion was seen in HTLV-1-associated myelopathy, whereas the least was seen in multiple sclerosis, below the level in healthy controls.

Sequences were obtained from PBMCs. This TCR was sampled from a man between 60 and 75 years old in good health.

CDR3 amino acids: CRSPYTDTQYF. The CDR3 region has the DNA TGCAGGAGCCCCTACACAGATACGCAGTATTTT. The J gene is TRBJ2-3, the V gene TRBV20-1; the D is unclear. The CDR3 is made up of 11 amino acids. Germline loops: CDR1 DFQATT, CDR2 SNEGSKA (reference sequence).